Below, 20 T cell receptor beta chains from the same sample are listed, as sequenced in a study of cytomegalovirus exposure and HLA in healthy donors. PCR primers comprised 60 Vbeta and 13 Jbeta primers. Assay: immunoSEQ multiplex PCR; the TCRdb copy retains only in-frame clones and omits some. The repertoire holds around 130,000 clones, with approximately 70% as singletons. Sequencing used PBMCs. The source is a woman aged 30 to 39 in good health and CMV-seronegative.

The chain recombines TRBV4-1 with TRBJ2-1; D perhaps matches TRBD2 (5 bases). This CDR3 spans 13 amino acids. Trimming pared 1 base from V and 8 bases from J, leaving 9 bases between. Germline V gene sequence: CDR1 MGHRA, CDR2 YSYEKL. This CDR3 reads CASSQVRGYEQFF. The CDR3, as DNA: TGCGCCAGCAGCCAAGTTCGGGGATATGAGCAGTTCTTC.

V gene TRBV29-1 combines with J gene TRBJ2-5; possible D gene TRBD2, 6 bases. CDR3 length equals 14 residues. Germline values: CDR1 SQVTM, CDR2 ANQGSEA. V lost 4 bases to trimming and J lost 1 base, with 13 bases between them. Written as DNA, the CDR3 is TGCAGCGTTGGGGGGAGGACGGCCCAAGAGACCCAGTACTTC. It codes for CSVGGRTAQETQYF.

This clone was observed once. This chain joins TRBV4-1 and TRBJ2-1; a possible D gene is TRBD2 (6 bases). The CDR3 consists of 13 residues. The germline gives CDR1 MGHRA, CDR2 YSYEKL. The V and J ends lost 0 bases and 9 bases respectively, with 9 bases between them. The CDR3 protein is CASSQEPGSEQFF. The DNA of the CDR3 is TGCGCCAGCAGCCAAGAACCCGGGAGTGAGCAGTTCTTC.

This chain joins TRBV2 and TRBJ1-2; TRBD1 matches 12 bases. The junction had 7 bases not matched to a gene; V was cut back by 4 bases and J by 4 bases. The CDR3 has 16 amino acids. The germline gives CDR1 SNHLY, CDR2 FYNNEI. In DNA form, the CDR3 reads TGTGCCAGCAGTGGGGGACAGGGGGCCATTGGCTATGGCTACACCTTC. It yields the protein CASSGGQGAIGYGYTF.

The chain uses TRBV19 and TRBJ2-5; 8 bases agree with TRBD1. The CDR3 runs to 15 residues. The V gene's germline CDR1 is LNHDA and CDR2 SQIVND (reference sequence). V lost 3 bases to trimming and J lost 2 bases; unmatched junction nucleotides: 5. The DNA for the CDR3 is TGTGCCAGTAGTATCCCAGGGGGCGGGCAAGAGACCCAGTACTTC. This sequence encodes CASSIPGGGQETQYF. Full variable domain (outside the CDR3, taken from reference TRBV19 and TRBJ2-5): DGGITQSPKYLFRKEGQNVTLSCEQNLNHDAMYWYRQDPGQGLRLIYYSQIVNDFQKGDIAEGYSVSREKKESFPLTVTSAQKNPTAFYLCASSIPGGGQETQYFGPGTRLLVL.

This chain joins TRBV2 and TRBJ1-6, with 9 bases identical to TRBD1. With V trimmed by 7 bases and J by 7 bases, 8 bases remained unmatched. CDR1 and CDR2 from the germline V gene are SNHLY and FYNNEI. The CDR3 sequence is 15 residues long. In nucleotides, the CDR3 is TGTGCCAGCAACGGGGACAGGGTGGCGAATTCACCCCTCCACTTT. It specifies CASNGDRVANSPLHF.

CDR3 DNA sequence: TGTGCCAGCAGCCAAGGGGGATACCAAGAGACCCAGTACTTC. It codes for CASSQGGYQETQYF. The chain links TRBV7-9 to TRBJ2-5; TRBD1 might be the D (6 bases). Germline V gene lookup returns CDR1 SEHNR and CDR2 FQNEAQ (reference sequence). This CDR3 has 14 residues. With 5 bases removed from V and 0 bases from J, the gap between germline ends came to 10 bases.

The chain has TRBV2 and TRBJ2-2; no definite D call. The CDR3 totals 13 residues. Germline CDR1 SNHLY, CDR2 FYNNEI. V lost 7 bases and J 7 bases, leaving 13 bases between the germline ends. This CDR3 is CASNASPGGELFF. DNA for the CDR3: TGTGCCAGCAATGCATCCCCGGGCGGGGAGCTGTTTTTT.

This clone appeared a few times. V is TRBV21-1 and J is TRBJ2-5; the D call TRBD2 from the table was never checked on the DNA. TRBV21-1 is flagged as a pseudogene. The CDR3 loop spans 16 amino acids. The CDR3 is CASSFPSLAGQETQYF. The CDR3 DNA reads TGTGCCAGCAGCTTCCCTTCCCTAGCGGGTCAAGAGACCCAGTACTTC.

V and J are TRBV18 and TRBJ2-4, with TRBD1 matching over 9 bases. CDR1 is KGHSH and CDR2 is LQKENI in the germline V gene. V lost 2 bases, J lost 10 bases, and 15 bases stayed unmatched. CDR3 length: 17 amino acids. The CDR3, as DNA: TGTGCCAGCTCACCATCGTTCGGGGGACAGGGAGTAGGGATTCAGTACTTC. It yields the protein CASSPSFGGQGVGIQYF.

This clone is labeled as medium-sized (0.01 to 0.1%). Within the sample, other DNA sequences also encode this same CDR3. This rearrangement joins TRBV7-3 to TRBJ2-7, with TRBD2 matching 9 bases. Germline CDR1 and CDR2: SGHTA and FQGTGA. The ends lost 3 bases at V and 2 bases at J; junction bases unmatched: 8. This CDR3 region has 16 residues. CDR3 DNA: TGTGCCAGCAGCTTGGGGGGCGGCGGGAGGGCCTACGAGCAGTACTTC. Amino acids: CASSLGGGGRAYEQYF.

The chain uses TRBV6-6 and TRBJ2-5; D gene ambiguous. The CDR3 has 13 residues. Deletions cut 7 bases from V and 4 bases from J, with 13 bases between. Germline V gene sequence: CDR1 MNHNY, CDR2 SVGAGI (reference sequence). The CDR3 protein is CASTDPGTETQYF. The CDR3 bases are TGTGCCAGCACCGACCCGGGTACAGAGACCCAGTACTTC.

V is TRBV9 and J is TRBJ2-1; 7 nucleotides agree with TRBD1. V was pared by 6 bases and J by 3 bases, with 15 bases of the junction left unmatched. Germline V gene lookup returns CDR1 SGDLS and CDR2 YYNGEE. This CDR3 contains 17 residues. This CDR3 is CASNGTDRASYYNEQFF. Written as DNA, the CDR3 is TGTGCCAGCAACGGAACTGACAGGGCTTCCTACTACAATGAGCAGTTCTTC.

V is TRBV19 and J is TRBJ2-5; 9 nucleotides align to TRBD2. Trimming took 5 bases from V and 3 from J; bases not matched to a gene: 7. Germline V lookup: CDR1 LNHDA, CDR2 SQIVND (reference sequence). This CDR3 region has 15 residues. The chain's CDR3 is CASSLPSGEKETQYF. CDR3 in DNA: TGTGCCAGTAGTTTGCCTAGCGGGGAGAAAGAGACCCAGTACTTC. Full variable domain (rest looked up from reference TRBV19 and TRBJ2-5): DGGITQSPKYLFRKEGQNVTLSCEQNLNHDAMYWYRQDPGQGLRLIYYSQIVNDFQKGDIAEGYSVSREKKESFPLTVTSAQKNPTAFYLCASSLPSGEKETQYFGPGTRLLVL.

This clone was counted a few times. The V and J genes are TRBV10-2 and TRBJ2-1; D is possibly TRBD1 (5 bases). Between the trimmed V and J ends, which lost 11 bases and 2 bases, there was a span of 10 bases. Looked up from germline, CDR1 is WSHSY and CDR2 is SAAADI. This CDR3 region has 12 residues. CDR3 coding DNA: TGCGCCTCGACAGATCCCTACAATGAGCAGTTCTTC. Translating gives CASTDPYNEQFF.

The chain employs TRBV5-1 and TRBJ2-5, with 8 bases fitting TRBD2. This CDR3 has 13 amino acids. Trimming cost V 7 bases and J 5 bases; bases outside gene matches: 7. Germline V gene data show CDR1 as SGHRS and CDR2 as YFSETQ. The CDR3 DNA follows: TGCGCCAGCCGGGGGGGACCCGCGGAGACCCAGTACTTC. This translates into CASRGGPAETQYF.

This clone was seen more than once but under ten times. The CDR3 spells CASSSRGQPNEKLFF. CDR3 DNA sequence: TGTGCCAGCAGCTCCCGGGGACAGCCTAATGAAAAACTGTTTTTT. V gene TRBV11-1 combines with J gene TRBJ1-4; the match to TRBD1 covers 7 bases. CDR1 is SGHAT and CDR2 is FQDESV in the germline V gene (reference sequence). There are 15 residues in the CDR3. V lost 4 bases and J lost 3; bases outside the gene matches: 5.

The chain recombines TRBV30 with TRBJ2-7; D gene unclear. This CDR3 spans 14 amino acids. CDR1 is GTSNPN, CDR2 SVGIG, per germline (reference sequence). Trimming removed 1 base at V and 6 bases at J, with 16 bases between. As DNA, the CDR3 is TGTGCCTGGAGTGCGGTATCCGATACAGCCGAGCAGTACTTC. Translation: CAWSAVSDTAEQYF. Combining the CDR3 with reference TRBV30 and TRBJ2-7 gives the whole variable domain SQTIHQWPATLVQPVGSPLSLECTVEGTSNPNLYWYRQAAGRGLQLLFYSVGIGQISSEVPQNLSASRPQDRQFILSSKKLLLSDSGFYLCAWSAVSDTAEQYFGPGTRLTVT.

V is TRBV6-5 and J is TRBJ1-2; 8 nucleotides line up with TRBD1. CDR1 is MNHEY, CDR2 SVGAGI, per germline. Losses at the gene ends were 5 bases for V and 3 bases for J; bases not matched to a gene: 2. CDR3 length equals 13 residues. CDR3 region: CASSKDRDYGYTF. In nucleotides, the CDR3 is TGTGCCAGCAGTAAGGACAGGGACTATGGCTACACCTTC.

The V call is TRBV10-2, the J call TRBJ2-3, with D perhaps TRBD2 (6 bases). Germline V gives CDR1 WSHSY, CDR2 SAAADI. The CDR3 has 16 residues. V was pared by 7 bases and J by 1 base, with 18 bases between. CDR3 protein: CASTGSGGVGTDTQYF. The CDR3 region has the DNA TGCGCCAGCACGGGGAGTGGAGGGGTGGGCACAGATACGCAGTATTTT.